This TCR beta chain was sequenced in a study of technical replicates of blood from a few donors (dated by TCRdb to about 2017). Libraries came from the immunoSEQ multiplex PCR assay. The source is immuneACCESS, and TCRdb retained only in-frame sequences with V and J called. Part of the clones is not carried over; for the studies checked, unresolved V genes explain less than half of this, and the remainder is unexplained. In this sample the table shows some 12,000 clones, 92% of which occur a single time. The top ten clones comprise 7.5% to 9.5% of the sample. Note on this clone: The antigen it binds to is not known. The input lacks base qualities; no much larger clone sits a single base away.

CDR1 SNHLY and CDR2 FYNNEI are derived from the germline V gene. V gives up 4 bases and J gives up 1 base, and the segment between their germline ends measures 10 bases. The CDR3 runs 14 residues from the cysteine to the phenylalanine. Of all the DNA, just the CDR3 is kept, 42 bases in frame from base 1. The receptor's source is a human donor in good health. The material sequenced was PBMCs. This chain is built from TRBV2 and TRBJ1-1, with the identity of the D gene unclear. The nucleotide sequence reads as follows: TGTGCCAGCAGTGTAATGGAGCAGAACACTGAAGCTTTCTTT. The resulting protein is CASSVMEQNTEAFF.